This entry describes one T cell receptor (beta chain). Its antigen is currently not known. Nothing much larger sits one base from this clone, and base qualities are not available. CD8 naive samples were obtained by positive selection for CCR7 among CD45RO-negative cells, yielding a CD45RA+CCR7+ population from which TemRA cells were excluded. The donors were healthy, HIV-negative adults who had no recently reported acute infections or vaccinations. Every donor was a Caucasian adult living in Nashville, Tennessee, USA. Blood was obtained by leukapheresis, after which PBMCs were separated by Ficoll-Histopaque density gradient centrifugation and cryopreserved in liquid nitrogen vapor phase. Analytical flow cytometry was used to check the purity and quantity of each magnetically sorted T cell population. Genomic DNA was isolated from every sorted fraction and measured by UV absorbance on a Nanodrop 2000c.

V drops 4 bases and J drops 6 bases, leaving 10 bases in between. The CDR3 numbers 12 residues from cysteine through phenylalanine. Just the 36-base CDR3 DNA is kept, in frame starting at base 1. Sequences SQVTM (CDR1) and ANQGSEA (CDR2) are obtained from the germline V gene. The sample comes from a study of shared clonotypes between healthy human individuals (dated by TCRdb to about 2020). Regarding the research as a whole: Three men and two women, aged 18 to 49 years, made up the cohort. For each donor, CD4 naive and CD4 memory were each run on three plates, CD8 naive on two plates, and CD8 memory on one plate. To estimate repertoire size and how much clonotype sharing occurs between individuals, the study deeply sequenced the blood TCR repertoires of about 5 healthy adults. Different laboratories and diverse techniques were used to prepare libraries and sequence TCR repertoires, to increase sequencing depth and limit assay-specific biases. Leukapheresis yielded between about 0.94 and 9.5 billion PBMCs per donor. Points the paper makes about the study in general: Only blood was sampled, and tissue TCR repertoires likely differ from those in blood. The small number of donors limited the genetic and exposure-history diversity represented. Approximately 5% of naive CD4, more than 3% of naive CD8, roughly 2.5% of memory CD4, and less than 0.45% of memory CD8 clonotypes were shared across several donors. Based on pairwise subsampling, the degree of clonotype sharing among donors was expected to be affected by sequencing depth. Naive subsets generally had larger estimated clonotype richness than memory subsets. Rarefaction of sorted-subset datasets indicated incomplete sequencing despite the large sequencing depth. Higher generation probabilities were observed for clonotypes shared by all four sorted-subset donors than for non-shared clonotypes.

Using the deep immunoSEQ assay, TCR CDR3 regions were amplified from genomic DNA by multiplex PCR. Extracted genomic DNA from each cell subset was spread evenly across all wells of several immunoSEQ 96-well plates, with each plate serving as a replicate. For sorted subsets, about 220 ng of genomic DNA, equivalent to 30,000 or so T cell genomes, went into each replicate PCR. The purified libraries were quantified using a Qubit 3.0 fluorometer, sized with a Bioanalyzer 2100, and then quantified again using the KAPA Library Quantification kit. Every immunoSEQ 96-well plate was sequenced on a dedicated single-read 150-cycle Illumina NextSeq 550 flow cell. In the source study's methods: Because the immunoSEQ output held only junctional sequences and lacked quality scores, the filtering could not match the filtering applied to full-length reads. Sequences were annotated with PyIR, a Python wrapper for IgBLAST v1.9, and V/J genes and CDR3 were assigned using IMGT germline references. Reads with weak V/J assignments (E-value above 1e-6), missing CDR3, stop codons, out-of-frame junctions, or ambiguous translated residues were removed. V3J clonotypes were defined as sequences sharing the same inferred V gene, J gene, and CDR3 amino acid sequence. Percentage overlap between repertoires was calculated by dividing the number of shared unique clonotypes by the size of the smaller repertoire. Three approaches were used to assess repertoire richness: RTK rarefaction, the Chao1 estimator, and Recon v2.1 estimates of unobserved clonotypes. OLGA was used to compute generation probabilities for all TCRbeta clonotypes that the gDNA method yielded from a handful of donors. As stored in TCRdb, this immuneACCESS dataset retains in-frame rearrangements with V and J assigned. A fraction of the clones does not appear; measured against another copy, unresolved V genes explain less than half of the discrepancy, and the remainder lacks a known reason. D and trimming come from the DNA, and the V and J calls and clone size come from that table. This sample gives 1.5 million to 2.5 million clones in total; about 95% of them show up just once. The top ten clones comprise 1% to 1.5% of the sample.

The sequencing input was naive CD8+ T cells sorted from blood. The cell subset or site label, as the study defines it: CD45RA+CCR7+. The receptor was isolated from a man younger than 35 in good health. The chain is encoded by TRBV29-1 joined to TRBJ2-1; D gene: possibly TRBD2, on 6 matching bases. The CDR3 here reads CSVGGRSNEQFF. In nucleotides, the sequence is TGCAGCGTTGGAGGGAGGTCCAATGAGCAGTTCTTC.